These T cell receptor beta chains were read from a single sample in a study of Ad26.COV2.S vaccination and SARS-CoV-2 variants. Clones were read by immunoSEQ multiplex PCR, and TCRdb kept only the in-frame ones, dropping some. The repertoire holds a few hundred thousand clones, with approximately 89% as singletons. Material: peripheral blood, obtained in a trial of Ad26.COV2.S vaccine versus placebo. The receptors were sampled from a person between 18 and 59 years old who received the Ad26.COV2.S COVID-19 vaccine or a placebo. The CDR3 runs from the conserved cysteine through the conserved F or W. A D gene is named only where the DNA matches it firmly. A clone size is listed for some rows: how often the clone was seen (once, few, many), or a class if it is expanded.

clone size,CDR3 length,V gene,J gene,D gene,CDR3 protein,CDR3 DNA
.,15,TRBV2,TRBJ2-1,TRBD2,CASSLRTSGLGEQFF,TGTGCCAGCAGCCTGAGGACTAGCGGGCTCGGTGAGCAGTTCTTC
.,11,TRBV2,TRBJ2-3,.,CASSIVDTQYF,TGTGCCAGCAGTATAGTAGATACGCAGTATTTT
.,15,TRBV6-5,TRBJ2-7,.,CASSYSSDISYEQYF,TGTGCCAGCAGTTACTCCTCGGACATCTCCTACGAGCAGTACTTC
.,13,TRBV28,TRBJ2-5,.,CASSPRGWETQYF,TGTGCCAGCAGTCCGAGGGGATGGGAGACCCAGTACTTC
.,17,TRBV19,TRBJ2-6,TRBD1,CASSLGQGAYGANVLTF,TGTGCCAGTAGTTTGGGACAGGGGGCGTATGGGGCCAACGTCCTGACTTTC
.,17,TRBV25-1,TRBJ2-3,.,CASTSPLGQSLGNTQYF,TGTGCCAGCACCTCCCCCCTCGGACAATCTCTGGGAAATACGCAGTATTTT
.,17,TRBV7-3,TRBJ2-1,TRBD2,CASSLGTSGNYYNEQFF,TGTGCCAGCAGCTTAGGGACTAGCGGGAATTACTACAATGAGCAGTTCTTC
.,14,TRBV27,TRBJ1-5,.,CASSFGLGAQPQHF,TGTGCCAGCAGTTTTGGGCTGGGGGCTCAGCCCCAGCATTTT
once,14,TRBV2,TRBJ2-7,.,CASSDQGSAYEQYF,TGTGCCAGCAGCGACCAGGGATCGGCCTACGAGCAGTACTTC
.,15,TRBV5-1,TRBJ2-7,.,CASSFTGSRLYEQYF,TGCGCCAGCAGCTTTACAGGGTCCCGTCTCTACGAGCAGTACTTC
medium-sized,15,TRBV19,TRBJ2-1,TRBD2,CASSIGTSGSDEQFF,TGTGCCAGTAGTATAGGGACTAGCGGGAGCGATGAGCAGTTCTTC
.,15,TRBV27,TRBJ2-1,TRBD2,CASSSRLAGDHEQFF,TGTGCCAGCAGTTCCCGACTAGCGGGAGATCATGAGCAGTTCTTC
.,12,TRBV9,TRBJ2-1,.,CASSSPSVGQFF,TGTGCCAGCAGCTCCCCCTCGGTCGGGCAGTTCTTC
.,15,TRBV11-2,TRBJ1-2,.,CASSYYRQAGYGYTF,TGTGCCAGCAGCTATTACCGACAGGCGGGCTATGGCTACACCTTC
.,13,TRBV6-5,TRBJ1-1,.,CASTYGVNTEAFF,TGTGCCAGCACCTATGGGGTGAACACTGAAGCTTTCTTT
.,15,TRBV5-4,TRBJ2-1,TRBD2,CASSLELAGPNEQFF,TGTGCCAGCAGCTTGGAACTAGCGGGGCCCAATGAGCAGTTCTTC
.,16,TRBV18,TRBJ2-3,.,CASSPPRYGRTDTQYF,TGTGCCAGCTCACCACCTCGGTACGGGCGCACAGATACGCAGTATTTT
.,11,TRBV6-5,TRBJ2-5,.,CASSYRETQYF,TGTGCCAGCAGTTATAGAGAGACCCAGTACTTC
once,15,TRBV3-1/TRBV3-2,TRBJ2-1,TRBD2,CASRPLAGDHNEQFF,TGTGCCAGCAGGCCACTAGCGGGAGACCACAATGAGCAGTTCTTC
.,11,TRBV10-2,TRBJ2-1,.,CASSPADEQFF,TGCGCCAGCAGTCCCGCTGATGAGCAGTTCTTC
.,13,TRBV12-3/TRBV12-4,TRBJ2-7,TRBD1,CASSRQGPYEQYF,TGTGCCAGCAGCCGACAGGGACCCTACGAGCAGTACTTC
.,14,TRBV11-2,TRBJ1-1,.,CASSLERVNTEAFF,TGTGCCAGCAGCTTAGAACGGGTGAACACTGAAGCTTTCTTT
.,15,TRBV11-3,TRBJ2-1,TRBD2,CASSRGTSVSNEQFF,TGTGCCAGCAGCCGCGGGACTAGCGTTTCCAATGAGCAGTTCTTC
.,13,TRBV15,TRBJ2-1,.,CATSKPAGDEQFF,TGTGCCACCAGCAAACCTGCAGGGGACGAGCAGTTCTTC
.,14,TRBV28,TRBJ1-4,.,CASSPGQINEKLFF,TGTGCCAGCAGTCCCGGACAGATAAATGAAAAACTGTTTTTT
.,14,TRBV5-1,TRBJ2-5,.,CASSLEQVGETQYF,TGCGCCAGCAGCTTGGAACAGGTGGGGGAGACCCAGTACTTC
.,15,TRBV11-2,TRBJ2-3,.,CASSLGHAGIDTQYF,TGTGCCAGCAGCTTAGGGCACGCGGGAATAGATACGCAGTATTTT
.,16,TRBV5-4,TRBJ2-1,TRBD2,CASSRAGLSLRNEQFF,TGTGCCAGCAGCCGGGCGGGACTATCCCTCCGGAATGAGCAGTTCTTC
.,15,TRBV28,TRBJ2-7,TRBD2,CASSLWGTSSYEQYF,TGTGCCAGCAGTTTATGGGGGACTAGCTCCTACGAGCAGTACTTC
.,16,TRBV5-1,TRBJ2-2,TRBD1,CASSPGTGRNTGELFF,TGCGCCAGCAGCCCAGGGACAGGGAGAAACACCGGGGAGCTGTTTTTT
.,15,TRBV19,TRBJ1-2,.,CASSKSGTLNYGYTF,TGTGCCAGTAGTAAGTCAGGCACCCTGAACTATGGCTACACCTTC
.,16,TRBV5-8,TRBJ2-5,.,CASSRGGGAVVETQYF,TGTGCCAGCAGCCGAGGGGGGGGCGCTGTTGTGGAGACCCAGTACTTC
.,12,TRBV12-3/TRBV12-4,TRBJ2-7,TRBD2,CASSPSGYEQYF,TGTGCCAGCAGTCCTAGCGGCTACGAGCAGTACTTC
.,14,TRBV19,TRBJ2-5,TRBD2,CASSPGGVQETQYF,TGTGCCAGTTCCCCGGGGGGGGTCCAGGAGACCCAGTACTTC
.,13,TRBV21-1,TRBJ2-7,.,CARTGGVVHEQYF,TGTGCCAGAACCGGCGGGGTGGTGCACGAGCAGTACTTC
.,12,TRBV28,TRBJ2-1,.,CASSSRGNEQFF,TGTGCCAGCAGTTCCCGTGGGAATGAGCAGTTCTTC
.,14,TRBV5-5,TRBJ1-2,.,CASSLEAGDYGYTF,TGTGCCAGCAGCTTGGAGGCGGGGGACTATGGCTACACCTTC
.,19,TRBV3-1/TRBV3-2,TRBJ2-6,.,CASSQEGPGSLSGANVLTF,TGTGCCAGCAGCCAAGAGGGTCCAGGTTCACTCTCTGGGGCCAACGTCCTGACTTTC
.,16,TRBV7-7,TRBJ2-1,TRBD2,CASSLSTAGGYNEQFF,TGTGCTAGCAGCTTAAGTACAGCGGGAGGCTACAATGAGCAGTTCTTC
.,15,TRBV5-1,TRBJ2-7,TRBD1,CASSLGQGAGYEQYF,TGCGCCAGCAGCTTGGGACAGGGGGCTGGGTACGAGCAGTACTTC
.,14,TRBV5-1,TRBJ1-4,TRBD1,CASGRDRPNEKLFF,TGCGCCAGCGGCAGGGACAGACCTAATGAAAAACTGTTTTTT